This TCR beta chain was observed in a study of blood T cell repertoires in COVID-19. CDR1 SQVTM and CDR2 ANQGSEA come from the germline V gene. The V and J ends lost 4 bases and 7 bases respectively, with 14 bases between them. CDR3 size: 13 residues. The data were produced by immunoSEQ multiplex PCR, yet TCRdb's version contains in-frame clones alone and is incomplete. Among about 56,000 clones listed, around 84% were seen once. The J gene is TRBJ2-1, the V gene TRBV29-1; no clear D. The sequencing input was peripheral blood. The source is a woman at least 80 years old with acute or convalescent COVID-19. The CDR3 DNA follows: TGCAGCGTTGCGGTGACCTCCGGGAATGAGCAGTTCTTC. This encodes CSVAVTSGNEQFF.